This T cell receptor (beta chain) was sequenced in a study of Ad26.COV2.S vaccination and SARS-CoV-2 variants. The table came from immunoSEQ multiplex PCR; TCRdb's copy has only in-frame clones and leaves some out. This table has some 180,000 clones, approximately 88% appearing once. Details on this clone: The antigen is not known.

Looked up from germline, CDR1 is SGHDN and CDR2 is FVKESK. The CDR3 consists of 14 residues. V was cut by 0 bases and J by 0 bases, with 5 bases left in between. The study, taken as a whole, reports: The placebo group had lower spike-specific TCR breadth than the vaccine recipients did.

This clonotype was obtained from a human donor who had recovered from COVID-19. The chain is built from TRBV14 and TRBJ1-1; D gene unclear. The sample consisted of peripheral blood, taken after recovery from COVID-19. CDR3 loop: CASSQDRVNTEAFF. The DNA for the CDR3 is TGTGCCAGCAGCCAAGATAGGGTGAACACTGAAGCTTTCTTT. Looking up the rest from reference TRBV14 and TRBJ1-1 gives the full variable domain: EAGVTQFPSHSVIEKGQTVTLRCDPISGHDNLYWYRRVMGKEIKFLLHFVKESKQDESGMPNNRFLAERTGGTYSTLKVQPAELEDSGVYFCASSQDRVNTEAFFGQGTRLTVV.